This TCR beta chain emerged from a study of T cell responses to AZD1222 COVID-19 vaccine. A single count supports this clone. Antigen: not known. Measured with immunoSEQ multiplex PCR; TCRdb has only the in-frame clones, and not every one. The data contain roughly 70,000 clones, nearly 90% of them singletons. CDR1 and CDR2 from the germline V gene are SGHNT and YENEEA. J was trimmed by 6 bases and V by 5 bases; bases with no gene match: 5. This CDR3 has 16 amino acids. Whole-study results and caveats: Donors in the cohort were predominantly white British and more often female, and clonal diversity was possibly underestimated.

This chain uses TRBV11-3 with TRBJ2-1; TRBD2 matches at 15 bases. This TCR derives from an adult who received the AZD1222 COVID-19 vaccine. Sample: peripheral blood, taken 28 days after the second AZD1222 dose. The CDR3 here is CASSPPGLAGGNEQFF. CDR3 in DNA: TGTGCCAGCAGCCCCCCGGGACTAGCGGGGGGCAATGAGCAGTTCTTC. The whole variable domain, filled in from reference TRBV11-3 and TRBJ2-1, reads EAGVVQSPRYKIIEKKQPVAFWCNPISGHNTLYWYLQNLGQGPELLIRYENEEAVDDSQLPKDRFSAERLKGVDSTLKIQPAELGDSAVYLCASSPPGLAGGNEQFFGPGTRLTVL.